Detailed here is one T cell receptor (beta chain). What it binds is unknown. The data belong to a study of shared clonotypes between healthy human individuals. Overall study: The people who gave samples were two women and a few men aged 18 to 49. For every donor, three CD4 naive, three CD4 memory, two CD8 naive and one CD8 memory plates were used.

Regarding the study as a whole: Some clonotypes were shared by all four sorted-subset donors, while others were not shared. The non-shared ones had lower generation probabilities than the shared ones.

Losses at the gene ends were 3 bases for V and 0 bases for J; bases not matched to a gene: 11. This CDR3 comprises 18 residues. Germline V gene sequence: CDR1 SGHRS, CDR2 YFSETQ. Here immunoSEQ multiplex PCR was the method, and the copy in TCRdb shows in-frame clones only, minus some. The sample holds about 2.4 million clones, approximately 93% seen once. The rearrangement joins TRBV5-1 to TRBJ2-7, with TRBD2 matching 11 bases. The source of this sequence is a man between 18 and 35 years old in good health. Some clones in this sample may be carry-over from other donors' samples. The source material was naive CD4+ T cells from PBMCs. Stated subset: CD45RA+ positively selected. Written as DNA, the CDR3 is TGCGCCAGCAGCTCCTGGAGCTCTAGCGGGGGGAGCTCCTACGAGCAGTACTTC. Translating gives CASSSWSSSGGSSYEQYF.